A selection of T cell receptor beta chains follows, all from one sample in a study of cytomegalovirus exposure and HLA in healthy donors. Profiling relied on immunoSEQ multiplex PCR, and the TCRdb table lists in-frame clones only, not all of them. In the table there are approximately 88,000 clones, around 77% of which are singletons. Sequencing used PBMCs. These receptors all come from a man aged 30 to 45 in good health and CMV-seronegative. The CDR3 runs from the conserved cysteine through the conserved F or W. The D gene is left open where the match is weak.

J gene	D gene	V gene	CDR3 length	CDR3 DNA	CDR3 protein
TRBJ1-1	.	TRBV7-9	11	TGTGCCAGCAGTAACAGCTATGAAGCTTTCTTT	CASSNSYEAFF
TRBJ2-1	.	TRBV6-4	13	TGTGCCAGCAGTGATGGGTCAGGCGATGAGCAGTTCTTC	CASSDGSGDEQFF
TRBJ1-1	.	TRBV4-1	15	TGCGCCAGCAGACCTCTTGACAGCCCGAACACTGAAGCTTTCTTT	CASRPLDSPNTEAFF
TRBJ2-7	.	TRBV9	14	TGTGCCAGCAGCGTAGCCGACAGAGAGTACGAGCAGTACTTC	CASSVADREYEQYF
TRBJ1-6	TRBD1	TRBV7-9	16	TGTGCCAGCAGCTTGATAGGGACAGGGTATAATTCACCCCTCCACTTT	CASSLIGTGYNSPLHF
TRBJ1-3	TRBD1	TRBV6-5	15	TGTGCCAGCAGGCCGACAGGGGTTGGAGGAAACACCATATATTTT	CASRPTGVGGNTIYF
TRBJ1-1	.	TRBV29-1	13	TGCAGCGTCATCTTGCAGGGATCAACTGAAGCTTTCTTT	CSVILQGSTEAFF
TRBJ2-5	.	TRBV6-1	15	TGTGCCAGCAGTCCTTCGCCGACAGGACTTGGCACCCAGTACTTC	CASSPSPTGLGTQYF
TRBJ2-1	.	TRBV5-1	12	TGCGCCAGCAGCAAGACAGAGGATGAGCAGTTCTTC	CASSKTEDEQFF
TRBJ1-1	.	TRBV7-2	15	TGTGCCAGCAGCTTAGAGTTTGGGGGGGTCACTGAAGCTTTCTTT	CASSLEFGGVTEAFF
TRBJ2-1	TRBD2	TRBV6-5	14	TGTGCCAGCACAACTAGCGGAGATTACAATGAGCAGTTCTTC	CASTTSGDYNEQFF
TRBJ2-3	.	TRBV19	14	TGTGCCAGTAGTATAGGGGGGCACACAGATACGCAGTATTTT	CASSIGGHTDTQYF
TRBJ2-2	TRBD1	TRBV4-1	15	TGCGCCAGCAGCCAAGACAGGGGGCGCACCGGGGAGCTGTTTTTT	CASSQDRGRTGELFF
TRBJ1-4	TRBD1	TRBV2	16	TGTGCCAGCAGTGTGCCCCTGACAGGGGCTAATGAAAAACTGTTTTTT	CASSVPLTGANEKLFF
TRBJ2-1	TRBD2	TRBV28	17	TGTGCCAGCAGGACGTATGTAGGGACTAGAGCTTCAATTGAGCAGTTCTTC	CASRTYVGTRASIEQFF
TRBJ1-1	TRBD1	TRBV28	14	TGTGCCAGCAGGGTCCAGGGGGTGGGCACTGAAGCTTTCTTT	CASRVQGVGTEAFF
TRBJ1-1	.	TRBV30	11	TGTGCCTGGAGTGTACAATCGATCGCTTTCTTT	CAWSVQSIAFF